Listed below are T cell receptor beta chains from one sample, sequenced in a study of T cell repertoires in cytomegalovirus infection. Via MiXCR, TCRdb re-called the reads, giving one row per CDR3 protein. The table records approximately 500,000 distinct CDR3 sequences, about 11% of them present only once. Sequenced sample: PBMCs. These receptors all come from a human donor in good health (CMV status not recorded). Some clones in this sample may be carry-over from other donors' samples. The CDR3 runs from the conserved cysteine through the conserved F or W. The D gene is left open where the match is weak. Clone size is stated in some rows and not others, as once, few, many or a class when expanded.

NA	TRBV12-3/TRBV12-4	15	TRBJ2-7	NA	CASSLTRRASYEQYF	TGTGCCAGCAGTCTAACACGGCGAGCCTCCTACGAGCAGTACTTC
NA	TRBV7-8	17	TRBJ1-1	NA	CASSLVGGGGMNTEAFF	TGTGCCAGCAGCTTAGTAGGGGGGGGGGGCATGAACACTGAAGCTTTCTTT
NA	TRBV13	20	TRBJ1-6	TRBD1	CASSFQGAPGTLLESSPLHF	TGTGCCAGCAGCTTCCAGGGGGCTCCGGGGACCCTCCTCGAGAGTTCACCCCTCCACTTT
many	TRBV20-1	12	TRBJ1-5	NA	CSAVAGDQPQHF	TGCAGTGCGGTTGCAGGGGATCAGCCCCAGCATTTT
few	TRBV5-1	13	TRBJ1-2	NA	CASSFPGIYGYTF	TGCGCCAGCAGCTTCCCAGGGATATATGGCTACACCTTC
many	TRBV6-1	16	TRBJ1-6	NA	CASSEAPGGDNSPLHF	TGTGCCAGCAGTGAAGCACCGGGAGGAGATAATTCACCCCTCCACTTT
NA	TRBV29-1	12	TRBJ2-1	TRBD1	CSVAPGQGVSFF	TGCAGCGTTGCCCCGGGACAGGGGGTTAGTTTCTTC
few	TRBV28	14	TRBJ1-5	TRBD1	CASRNGQGHQPQHF	TGTGCCAGCAGAAATGGACAGGGTCATCAGCCCCAGCATTTT
NA	TRBV28	15	TRBJ1-2	NA	CASLLAQGGTYGYTF	TGTGCCAGCCTCTTAGCACAGGGTGGGACCTATGGCTACACCTTC
few	TRBV24-1	11	TRBJ2-1	TRBD2	CATGEGYEQFF	TGTGCCACCGGGGAGGGGTATGAGCAGTTCTTC
many	TRBV29-1	11	TRBJ2-7	TRBD1	CSVTGLGEQYF	TGCAGCGTGACAGGGTTGGGCGAGCAGTACTTC
many	TRBV12-3/TRBV12-4	15	TRBJ2-2	TRBD2	CASTPGGGNTGELFF	TGTGCCAGCACCCCAGGCGGGGGGAACACCGGGGAGCTGTTTTTT
many	TRBV7-2	13	TRBJ1-2	NA	CASSSTGERGYTF	TGTGCCAGCAGCTCCACCGGGGAGCGGGGCTACACCTTC
many	TRBV7-6	12	TRBJ1-6	NA	CASSLGRDTLHF	TGTGCCAGCAGCTTGGGGAGAGACACCCTCCACTTT
few	TRBV29-1	14	TRBJ2-3	NA	CSVEAGMRGDTQYF	TGCAGCGTTGAGGCGGGAATGAGGGGAGATACGCAGTATTTT
many	TRBV7-2	16	TRBJ2-2	NA	CASSLVGGTNTGELFF	TGTGCCAGCAGCTTAGTCGGCGGAACGAACACCGGGGAGCTGTTTTTT
NA	TRBV20-1	14	TRBJ2-7	NA	CSARDILARYEQYF	TGCAGTGCTAGAGATATCCTAGCACGGTACGAGCAGTACTTC
many	TRBV12-3/TRBV12-4	13	TRBJ1-2	NA	CASSLGVGAGYTF	TGTGCCAGCAGCTTAGGTGTGGGGGCTGGCTACACCTTC
NA	TRBV11-2	16	TRBJ2-5	TRBD1	CASSRTGGNNQETQYF	TGTGCCAGCAGCCGGACAGGGGGCAATAACCAAGAGACCCAGTACTTC
few	TRBV12-3/TRBV12-4	16	TRBJ1-1	NA	CASSPVGGAGGTEAFF	TGTGCCAGCAGTCCGGTGGGGGGCGCGGGGGGCACTGAAGCTTTCTTT
many	TRBV19	17	TRBJ2-3	NA	CASTHPQGGGGTDTQYF	TGTGCCAGTACTCACCCCCAGGGTGGGGGAGGCACAGATACGCAGTATTTT
few	TRBV5-1	14	TRBJ1-2	NA	CASSLGNVDYGYTF	TGCGCCAGCAGCTTGGGGAACGTCGACTATGGCTACACCTTC
many	TRBV6-6	11	TRBJ2-6	NA	CASSGANVLTF	TGTGCCAGCTCTGGGGCCAACGTCCTGACTTTC
NA	TRBV4-1	14	TRBJ2-3	TRBD2	CASSQAHREEPQYF	TGCGCCAGCAGCCAAGCCCACCGGGAGGAGCCGCAGTATTTT
few	TRBV24-1	16	TRBJ2-1	TRBD1	CATSDSGTAAYNEQFF	TGTGCCACCAGTGACTCCGGGACAGCGGCCTACAATGAGCAGTTCTTC
many	TRBV7-2	16	TRBJ2-6	NA	CASSYRALSGANVLTF	TGTGCCAGCAGCTATCGGGCTCTCTCTGGGGCCAACGTCCTGACTTTC
NA	TRBV12-3/TRBV12-4	17	TRBJ2-3	TRBD1	CASSIRDRVRRTDTQYF	TGTGCCAGCAGTATCCGGGACAGGGTGAGACGCACAGATACGCAGTATTTT
many	TRBV10-3	13	TRBJ2-7	NA	CAISEASHYEQYF	TGTGCCATCAGTGAAGCTAGTCATTACGAGCAGTACTTC
many	TRBV12-3/TRBV12-4	14	TRBJ2-7	TRBD2	CASSSTSGVYEQYF	TGTGCCAGCAGTTCAACTAGCGGGGTGTACGAGCAGTACTTC
NA	TRBV10-3	14	TRBJ2-1	TRBD1	CAIRAGTGANEQFF	TGTGCCATCAGGGCCGGGACAGGGGCCAATGAGCAGTTCTTC
few	TRBV5-1	15	TRBJ2-1	NA	CASSSQLRTGVEQFF	TGCGCCAGCAGCTCGCAGCTCCGGACGGGTGTTGAGCAGTTCTTC
many	TRBV6-5	13	TRBJ2-7	TRBD2	CASSYAGGYEQYF	TGTGCCAGCAGTTACGCGGGAGGTTACGAGCAGTACTTC
NA	TRBV9	14	TRBJ2-2	NA	CASSVDIYTEELFF	TGTGCCAGCAGCGTGGACATTTACACCGAGGAGCTGTTTTTT
NA	TRBV20-1	14	TRBJ2-5	NA	CSARDGYLGETQYF	TGCAGTGCTAGAGATGGGTACCTCGGGGAGACCCAGTACTTC
many	TRBV29-1	15	TRBJ2-7	TRBD1	CSVEAGTGVSYEQYF	TGCAGCGTTGAAGCCGGGACAGGGGTCTCCTACGAGCAGTACTTC
many	TRBV12-3/TRBV12-4	15	TRBJ2-7	TRBD1	CASSSPGGDAYEQYF	TGTGCCAGCAGTTCCCCAGGGGGCGATGCCTACGAGCAGTACTTC
many	TRBV6-5	14	TRBJ2-2	NA	CASSWSGDTGELFF	TGTGCCAGCAGTTGGTCAGGGGACACCGGGGAGCTGTTTTTT
many	TRBV6-1	15	TRBJ2-7	NA	CASSEYWPGPYEQYF	TGTGCCAGCAGTGAATATTGGCCGGGCCCCTACGAGCAGTACTTC
NA	TRBV20-1	13	TRBJ1-1	NA	CSARHGGTTEAFF	TGCAGTGCTAGACATGGGGGGACCACTGAAGCTTTCTTT
few	TRBV28	14	TRBJ2-7	NA	CASSLWVQVYEQYF	TGTGCCAGCAGTTTATGGGTCCAGGTGTACGAGCAGTACTTC
many	TRBV10-3	21	TRBJ1-5	NA	CVSHPRGARHATGQTRQPQHF	TGTGTCTCTCACCCCCGGGGCGCGCGACATGCCACCGGACAGACTAGGCAGCCCCAGCATTTT
NA	TRBV5-1	15	TRBJ1-1	TRBD1	CASNLPTGVGTEAFF	TGCGCCAGCAACCTCCCGACAGGGGTAGGCACTGAAGCTTTCTTT
many	TRBV10-2	14	TRBJ2-1	TRBD2	CASSGLAGVDEQFF	TGCGCCAGCAGCGGACTAGCGGGGGTGGATGAGCAGTTCTTC
few	TRBV12-3/TRBV12-4	14	TRBJ2-3	NA	CASSPQTRPNTQYF	TGTGCCAGCAGTCCACAGACTAGGCCCAATACGCAGTATTTT
NA	TRBV20-1	15	TRBJ2-1	TRBD2	CSARAPSGRTDEQFF	TGCAGTGCTAGAGCTCCTAGCGGGAGGACGGATGAGCAGTTCTTC
NA	TRBV29-1	11	TRBJ2-7	TRBD1	CSGGTGIEQYF	TGCAGCGGAGGGACAGGGATCGAGCAGTACTTC
many	TRBV28	12	TRBJ2-5	TRBD1	CATGQDQETQYF	TGTGCCACCGGACAGGACCAAGAGACCCAGTACTTC
many	TRBV5-6	16	TRBJ2-7	TRBD2	CASSLASGTTAYEQYF	TGTGCCAGCAGCTTGGCATCAGGGACTACCGCATACGAGCAGTACTTC
NA	TRBV24-1	15	TRBJ2-1	NA	CATSERQRTNNEQFF	TGTGCCACCAGTGAGAGACAGCGAACCAACAATGAGCAGTTCTTC
many	TRBV7-3	12	TRBJ2-1	NA	CASSGRDNEQFF	TGTGCCAGCAGCGGCCGAGACAATGAGCAGTTCTTC
many	TRBV10-2	13	TRBJ2-5	TRBD1	CASSEGTEETQYF	TGCGCCAGCAGCGAAGGGACAGAAGAGACCCAGTACTTC